The T cell receptor (beta chain) described here comes from a study of T cells in Graves' hyperthyroidism and ophthalmopathy. TCR beta CDR3 region amplification was performed from RNA transcripts. The HTBI primer set was used in a first-round RT-PCR of the TCR CDR3. One entry per CDR3 protein results from TCRdb running MiXCR on the multiplex PCR reads. The sample contains over 700,000 distinct CDR3 sequences, 38% of which appear only once. Germline CDR1 is DFQATT and CDR2 is SNEGSKA (reference sequence). Trimming shortened V by 6 bases and J by 5 bases, and 16 bases separated the two germline ends. The CDR3 is 13 residues long.

The chain recombines TRBV20-1 with TRBJ2-5; TRBD1 or TRBD2 may be the D gene (6 bases each). The specimen was blood. The origin of this receptor is a man aged 18 to 29 with Graves' hyperthyroidism. The CDR3 DNA sequence: TGCAGTGCCAGAAGCGGAGGGGGGGAGACCCAGTACTTC. Protein product: CSARSGGGETQYF.